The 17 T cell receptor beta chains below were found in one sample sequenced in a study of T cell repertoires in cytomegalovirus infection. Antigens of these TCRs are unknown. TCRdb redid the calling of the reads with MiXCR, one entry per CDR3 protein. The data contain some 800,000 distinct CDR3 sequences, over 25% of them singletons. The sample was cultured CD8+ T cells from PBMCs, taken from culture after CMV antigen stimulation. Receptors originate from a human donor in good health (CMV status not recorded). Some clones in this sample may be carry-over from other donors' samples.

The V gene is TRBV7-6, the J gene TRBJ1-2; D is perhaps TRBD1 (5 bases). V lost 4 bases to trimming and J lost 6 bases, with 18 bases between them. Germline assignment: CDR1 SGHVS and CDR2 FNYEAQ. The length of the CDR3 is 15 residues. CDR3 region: CASSSGTAGADGYTF. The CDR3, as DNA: TGTGCCAGCAGCTCCGGGACGGCCGGCGCTGATGGCTACACCTTC.

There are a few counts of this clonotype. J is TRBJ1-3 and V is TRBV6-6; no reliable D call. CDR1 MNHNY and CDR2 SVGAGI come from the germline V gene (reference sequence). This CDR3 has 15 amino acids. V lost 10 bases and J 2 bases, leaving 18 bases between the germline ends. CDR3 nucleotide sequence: TGTGCCATCCATCCCCCCGGGGAAGCTGGAAACACCATATATTTT. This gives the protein CAIHPPGEAGNTIYF.

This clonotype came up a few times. The CDR3 sequence is CASFVQTNTEAFF. In DNA, the CDR3 is TGTGCCAGCTTCGTCCAGACGAACACTGAAGCTTTCTTT. The chain carries TRBV2 and TRBJ1-1; D unclear. Trimming removed 8 bases from V and 1 base from J, with 11 bases in between. The CDR3 has 13 residues. Germline-derived CDR1 and CDR2 are SNHLY and FYNNEI.

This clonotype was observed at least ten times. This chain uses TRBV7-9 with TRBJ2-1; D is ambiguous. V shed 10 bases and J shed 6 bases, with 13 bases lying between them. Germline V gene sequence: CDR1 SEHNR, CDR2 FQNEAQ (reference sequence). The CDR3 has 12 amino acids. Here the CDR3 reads CATLAQSNEQFF. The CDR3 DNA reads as TGTGCCACTCTGGCACAGAGCAATGAGCAGTTCTTC.

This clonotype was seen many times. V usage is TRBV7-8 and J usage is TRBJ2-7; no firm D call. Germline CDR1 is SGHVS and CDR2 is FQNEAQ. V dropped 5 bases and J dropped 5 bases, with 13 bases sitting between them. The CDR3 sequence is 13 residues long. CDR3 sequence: CASSLGNADEQYV. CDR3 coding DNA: TGTGCCAGCAGCCTTGGGAACGCCGACGAGCAGTACGTC.

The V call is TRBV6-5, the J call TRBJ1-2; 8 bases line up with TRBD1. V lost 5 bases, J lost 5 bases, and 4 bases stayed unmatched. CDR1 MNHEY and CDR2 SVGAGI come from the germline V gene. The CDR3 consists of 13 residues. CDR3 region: CASSHRTGYGYTF. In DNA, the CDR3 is TGTGCCAGCAGTCATCGGACAGGGTATGGCTACACCTTC.

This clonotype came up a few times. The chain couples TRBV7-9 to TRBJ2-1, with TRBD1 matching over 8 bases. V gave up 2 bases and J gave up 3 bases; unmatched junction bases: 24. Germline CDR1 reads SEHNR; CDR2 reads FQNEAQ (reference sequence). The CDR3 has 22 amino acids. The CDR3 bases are TGTGCCAGCAGCTTATATAAGCGAATGGGACAGGAAAAAGTCCCCGACTACAATGAGCAGTTCTTC. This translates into CASSLYKRMGQEKVPDYNEQFF.

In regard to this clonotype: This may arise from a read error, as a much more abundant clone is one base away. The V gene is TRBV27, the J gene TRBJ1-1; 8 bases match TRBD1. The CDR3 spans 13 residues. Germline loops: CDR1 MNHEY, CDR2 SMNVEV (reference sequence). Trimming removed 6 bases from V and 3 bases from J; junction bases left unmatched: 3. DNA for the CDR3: TGTGCCAGCAGACGGACAGGGTACACTGAAGCTTTCTTT. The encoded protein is CASRRTGYTEAFF.

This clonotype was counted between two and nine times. CDR3 protein: CASNGALETQYF. CDR3 bases: TGTGCCAGCAACGGGGCCTTGGAGACCCAGTACTTC. This sequence joins TRBV7-6 and TRBJ2-5; D is perhaps TRBD1 or TRBD2 (5 bases each). With 7 bases removed from V and 5 bases from J, the gap between germline ends came to 11 bases. This CDR3 is built from 12 residues. Germline V lookup: CDR1 SGHVS, CDR2 FNYEAQ.

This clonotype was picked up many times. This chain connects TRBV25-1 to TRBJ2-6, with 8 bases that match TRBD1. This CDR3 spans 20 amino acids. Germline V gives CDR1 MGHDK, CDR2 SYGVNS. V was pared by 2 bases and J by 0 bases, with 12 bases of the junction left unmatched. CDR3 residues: CASSEPLGQGSGSGANVLTF. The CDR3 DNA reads TGTGCCAGCAGTGAACCCCTCGGACAGGGAAGTGGCTCTGGGGCCAACGTCCTGACTTTC.

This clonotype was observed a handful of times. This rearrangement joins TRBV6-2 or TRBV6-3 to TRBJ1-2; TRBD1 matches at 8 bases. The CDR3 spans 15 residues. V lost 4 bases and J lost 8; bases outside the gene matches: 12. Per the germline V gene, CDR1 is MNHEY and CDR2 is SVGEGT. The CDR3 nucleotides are TGTGCCAGCAGTTCTATTACCGGGACAGGATTGGGCTACACCTTC. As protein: CASSSITGTGLGYTF.

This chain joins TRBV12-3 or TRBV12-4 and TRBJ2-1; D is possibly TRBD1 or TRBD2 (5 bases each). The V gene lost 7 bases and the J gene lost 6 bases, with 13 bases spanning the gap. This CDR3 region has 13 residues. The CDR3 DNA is TGTGCCAGCATCCTGGGACGAGGCAATGAGCAGTTCTTC. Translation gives CASILGRGNEQFF.

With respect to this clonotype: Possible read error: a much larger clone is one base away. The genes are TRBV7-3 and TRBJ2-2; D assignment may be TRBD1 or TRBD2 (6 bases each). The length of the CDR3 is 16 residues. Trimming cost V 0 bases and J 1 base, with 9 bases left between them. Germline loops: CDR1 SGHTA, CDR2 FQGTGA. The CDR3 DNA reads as TGTGCCAGCAGCTTAACGGGGGGCCTGAACACCGGGGAGCTGTTTTTT. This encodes CASSLTGGLNTGELFF.

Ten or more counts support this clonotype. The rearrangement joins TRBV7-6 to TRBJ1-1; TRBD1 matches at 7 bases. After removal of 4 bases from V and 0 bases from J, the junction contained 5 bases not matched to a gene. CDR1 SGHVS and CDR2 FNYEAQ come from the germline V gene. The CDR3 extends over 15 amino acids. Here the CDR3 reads CASSSPGGLNTEAFF. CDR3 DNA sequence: TGTGCCAGCAGCTCTCCAGGGGGATTGAACACTGAAGCTTTCTTT. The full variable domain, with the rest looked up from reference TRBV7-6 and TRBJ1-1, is GAGVSQSPRYKVTKRGQDVALRCDPISGHVSLYWYRQALGQGPEFLTYFNYEAQQDKSGLPNDRFSAERPEGSISTLTIQRTEQRDSAMYRCASSSPGGLNTEAFFGQGTRLTVV.

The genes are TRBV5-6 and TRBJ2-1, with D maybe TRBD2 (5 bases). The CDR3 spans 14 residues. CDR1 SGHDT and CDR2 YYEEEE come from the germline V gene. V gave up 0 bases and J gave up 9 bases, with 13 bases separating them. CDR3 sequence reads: CASSLDGIGREQFF. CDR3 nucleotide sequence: TGTGCCAGCAGCTTGGACGGGATAGGGCGTGAGCAGTTCTTC.

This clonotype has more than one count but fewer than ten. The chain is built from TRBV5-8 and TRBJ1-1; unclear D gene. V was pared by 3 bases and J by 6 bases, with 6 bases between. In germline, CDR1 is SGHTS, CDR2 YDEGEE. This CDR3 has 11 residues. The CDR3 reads CASSYSPEAFF. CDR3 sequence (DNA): TGTGCCAGCAGCTACAGTCCTGAAGCTTTCTTT.

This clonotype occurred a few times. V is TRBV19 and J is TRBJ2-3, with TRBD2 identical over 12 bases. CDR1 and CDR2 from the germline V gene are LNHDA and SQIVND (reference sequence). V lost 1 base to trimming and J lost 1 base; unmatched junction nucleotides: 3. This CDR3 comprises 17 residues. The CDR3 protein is CASSIVRLAGGTDTQYF. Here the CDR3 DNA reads TGTGCCAGTAGTATAGTCCGACTAGCGGGGGGCACAGATACGCAGTATTTT.